This T cell receptor beta chain stems from a study of long-term antiretroviral therapy in people with HIV. Points from the study as a whole: Clonal populations expanded prior to ART predominated within the repertoire at all time points. ART was followed by higher diversity that remained below transplant donor controls.

Runs used v3.0 of the immunoSEQ assay and were done at survey level. Using immunoSEQ multiplex PCR, the repertoire was profiled, and TCRdb retains in-frame clones only, with some absent. The table has approximately 39,000 clones, around 80% seen once. Concerning this clone itself: The antigen is not known.

The V end lost 2 bases, the J end lost 8 bases, and 12 bases lay between the germline ends. The V gene's germline CDR1 is SEHNR and CDR2 FQNEAQ (reference sequence). The CDR3 length is 13 residues. The sequenced sample was unsorted PBMCs, obtained 1.5 years after starting antiretroviral therapy. The J gene is TRBJ1-2, the V gene TRBV7-9, with D possibly TRBD1 on 5 matching bases. The receptor was derived from a man aged 18 to 35 with HIV. CDR3 DNA: TGTGCCAGCAGCTTAAGTAGGGGTTACGGCTACACCTTC. As protein: CASSLSRGYGYTF. Together with reference TRBV7-9 and TRBJ1-2, the CDR3 gives the full variable domain: DTGVSQNPRHKITKRGQNVTFRCDPISEHNRLYWYRQTLGQGPEFLTYFQNEAQLEKSRLLSDRFSAERPKGSFSTLEIQRTEQGDSAMYLCASSLSRGYGYTFGSGTRLTVV.